This T cell receptor (beta chain) was profiled in a study of shared clonotypes between healthy human individuals. General study points: Investigators expected sequencing depth to affect clonotype sharing among donors. Relative to memory subsets, naive subsets generally showed larger estimated richness.

Trimming cost V 6 bases and J 3 bases, with 15 bases left between them. Germline CDR1 reads MDHEN; CDR2 reads SYDVKM. This CDR3 contains 15 residues. TCRdb's table, derived via immunoSEQ multiplex PCR, lists solely in-frame clones and lacks some. The table records roughly 570,000 clones, 98% of them present only once. A word on this clone: Its antigen is not known.

Naive CD8 isolation took CD45RO-negative cells positively selected for CCR7 and excluded terminally differentiated effector memory CD45RA+ cells. Recent vaccinations or acute infections were absent in the healthy HIV-negative adult donors. Every one of the donors was a Caucasian adult that lived in Nashville, Tennessee. This clonotype was sampled from a man aged 25-40 years in good health. The specimen was naive CD8+ T cells sorted from blood. The chain has TRBV28 and TRBJ2-1; perhaps TRBD1 as D (6 bases). CDR3 DNA sequence: TGTGCCAGCAGCCCCGGGACATCTGTCTACAATGAGCAGTTCTTC. Protein sequence: CASSPGTSVYNEQFF.